These 26 T cell receptor beta chains share one sample of origin, sequenced in a study of T cell responses to AZD1222 COVID-19 vaccine. Libraries were prepared by immunoSEQ multiplex PCR; TCRdb keeps only in-frame clonotypes and omits some of them. The sample contains roughly 150,000 clones, around 88% of which appear only once. The starting material was peripheral blood, obtained on day 0 of AZD1222 vaccination. These receptors all come from an adult in good health.

This chain links TRBV4-2 with TRBJ1-2; 8 bases match TRBD1. The CDR3 runs to 16 residues. The germline V gene has CDR1 LGHNA and CDR2 YNFKEQ. The junction had 9 bases not matched to a gene; V was cut back by 2 bases and J by 4 bases. CDR3 sequence (DNA): TGTGCCAGCAGCCAAAACCTACAGGGGGGGGGCTATGGCTACACCTTC. Translation gives CASSQNLQGGGYGYTF.

The rearrangement uses TRBV6-5 and TRBJ1-2; tentative D call: TRBD1 (6 bases). V was shortened by 6 bases and J by 8 bases, with 19 bases between the two germline ends. The CDR3 covers 14 residues. Germline-derived CDR1 and CDR2 are MNHEY and SVGAGI. CDR3 region: CASSADTQGIGYTF. Written as DNA, the CDR3 is TGTGCCAGCAGCGCGGACACTCAGGGGATCGGCTACACCTTC.

The chain combines TRBV5-6 with TRBJ1-5, with a possible D match to TRBD1 (5 bases). Looked up from germline, CDR1 is SGHDT and CDR2 is YYEEEE. The CDR3 is 16 residues long. V lost 2 bases, J lost 2 bases, and 14 bases lay in between. In nucleotides, the CDR3 is TGTGCCAGCAGCTTTGGGCAGGGTAGGCGCAATCAGCCCCAGCATTTT. It yields the protein CASSFGQGRRNQPQHF.

This clone was seen a few times. This chain uses TRBV11-2 with TRBJ2-7; TRBD1 matches at 12 bases. Losses at the gene ends were 6 bases for V and 5 bases for J; bases not matched to a gene: 11. CDR1 and CDR2 from the germline V gene are SGHAT and FQNNGV. The CDR3 covers 16 residues. CDR3 nucleotides: TGTGCCAGCAGTCCGTCCGGGACAGGGGGCCTCCACGAGCAGTACTTC. Translating gives CASSPSGTGGLHEQYF.

V usage is TRBV7-3 and J usage is TRBJ2-3; D is uncertain. Looked up from germline, CDR1 is SGHTA and CDR2 is FQGTGA. CDR3 length equals 13 residues. V lost 6 bases, J lost 7 bases, and 14 bases lay in between. CDR3 DNA: TGTGCCAGCAGTAACGGACCGTCCAATACGCAGTATTTT. Its protein product is CASSNGPSNTQYF.

The J gene is TRBJ2-5, the V gene TRBV11-2; D perhaps matches TRBD2 (6 bases). From germline, CDR1 is SGHAT and CDR2 FQNNGV. The CDR3 spans 14 residues. The V and J ends lost 5 bases and 1 base respectively, with 11 bases between them. CDR3 loop: CASSRRDSQETQYF. In DNA form, the CDR3 reads TGTGCCAGCAGCAGGCGGGACTCCCAAGAGACCCAGTACTTC.

The rearrangement joins TRBV4-1 to TRBJ1-4; D is uncertain. This CDR3 spans 14 amino acids. The V gene's germline CDR1 is MGHRA and CDR2 YSYEKL. V was trimmed by 2 bases and J by 8 bases, leaving 12 bases between them. CDR3 nucleotides: TGCGCCAGCAGCCAATCAGAAGGGAACGAAAAACTGTTTTTT. Amino acids: CASSQSEGNEKLFF.

Note on this clone: One end of the junction is discordant with germline, which a read error may explain. The chain joins TRBV5-8 to TRBJ1-4; 9 nucleotides align to TRBD1. The CDR3 length is 13 residues. Germline CDR1 reads SGHTS; CDR2 reads YDEGEE. CDR3 nucleotides: TGTGCCAGCAGCTTCTCTCCGGGACAGGGACAGATTTTT. This gives the protein CASSFSPGQGQIF.

In its sample, this clone was seen once. In DNA form, the CDR3 reads TGTGCCAGCAGCGTTGCGGGACAGGTCTACGAGCAGTACTTC. Translated, it gives CASSVAGQVYEQYF. The V gene is TRBV21-1, the J gene TRBJ2-7; TRBD1 reflects the table's D call only, with no check against the DNA. TRBV21-1 is an annotated pseudogene. The CDR3 length is 14 residues.

The CDR3 region is CASSPDYPPYEQYF. In DNA form, the CDR3 reads TGTGCCAGCAGCCCGGACTATCCCCCCTACGAGCAGTACTTC. The chain couples TRBV7-2 to TRBJ2-7; weak D call: TRBD2 (6 bases). The CDR3 length is 14 residues. V was shortened by 5 bases and J by 2 bases, with 13 bases between the two germline ends. Germline V CDR1 and CDR2: SGHTA, FQGNSA.

CDR3 sequence: CASRGAGGIRDTQYF. CDR3 DNA: TGCGCCAGCCGCGGGGCAGGGGGTATAAGGGATACGCAGTATTTT. The chain employs TRBV5-1 and TRBJ2-3, with D perhaps matching TRBD1 (7 bases). The CDR3 sequence is 15 residues long. V was pared by 7 bases and J by 6 bases, with 21 bases between. Germline V gene sequence: CDR1 SGHRS, CDR2 YFSETQ.

V and J are TRBV4-2 and TRBJ1-5, with D tentatively TRBD1 (5 bases). Trimming cost V 3 bases and J 3 bases, with 12 bases left between them. The CDR3 has 15 residues. Germline lookup yields CDR1 LGHNA and CDR2 YNFKEQ. The CDR3 DNA follows: TGTGCCAGCAGCCAGGATGGGGGGAACAATCAGCCCCAGCATTTT. Translated, it gives CASSQDGGNNQPQHF.

This clone occurred a few times. CDR3 DNA sequence: TGCGCCAGCAGCCCTTCAGACAGGCCTTTCTACACTGAAGCTTTCTTT. This encodes CASSPSDRPFYTEAFF. The gene calls are TRBV4-3 and TRBJ1-1, with a weak D call TRBD1 (6 bases). The V end lost 4 bases, the J end lost 3 bases, and 18 bases lay between the germline ends. CDR3 length: 16 amino acids. Germline CDR1 LGHNA, CDR2 YSLEER.

The chain recombines TRBV18 with TRBJ2-7; 9 positions agree with TRBD1. The CDR3 is 14 amino acids. CDR1 is KGHSH, CDR2 LQKENI, per germline. Losses at the gene ends were 6 bases for V and 6 bases for J; bases not matched to a gene: 9. CDR3 amino acids: CASSSPGQGGEQYF. The CDR3 DNA sequence: TGTGCCAGCTCGTCCCCGGGACAGGGTGGCGAGCAGTACTTC.

The chain uses TRBV5-5 and TRBJ1-1, with 9 bases that match TRBD1. With 2 bases clipped from V and 6 bases from J, the junction kept 5 bases outside the gene matches. This CDR3 has 14 amino acids. CDR1 and CDR2 from the germline V gene are SGHKS and YYEKEE (reference sequence). CDR3 sequence reads: CASSFWDRVAEAFF. The DNA of the CDR3 is TGTGCCAGCAGCTTCTGGGACAGGGTCGCTGAAGCTTTCTTT.

The CDR3 DNA follows: TGTGCCAGCAGCCAAGATTTGGCCTCACCCCTCCACTTT. Amino acids: CASSQDLASPLHF. V is TRBV4-2 and J is TRBJ1-6; D is unclear. The V end was cut by 0 bases, the J end by 10 bases, with 7 bases between. The germline gives CDR1 LGHNA, CDR2 YNFKEQ. The CDR3 consists of 13 residues.

The V call is TRBV10-3, the J call TRBJ2-7; D ambiguous. The CDR3 loop spans 11 amino acids. V lost 10 bases and J 7 bases, leaving 14 bases between the germline ends. Germline CDR1 and CDR2: ENHRY and SYGVKD. The CDR3 DNA sequence: TGTGCCACGCGGACGTCTTGGGAGCAGTACTTC. Protein sequence: CATRTSWEQYF.

The chain combines TRBV5-1 with TRBJ1-1; D unresolved. Germline lookup yields CDR1 SGHRS and CDR2 YFSETQ. The CDR3 consists of 14 residues. The V gene lost 4 bases and the J gene lost 0 bases, with 10 bases spanning the gap. CDR3 in DNA: TGCGCCAGCAGCCCCCGAAGAATGAACACTGAAGCTTTCTTT. Protein product: CASSPRRMNTEAFF. The variable domain in full, with the rest retrieved from reference TRBV5-1 and TRBJ1-1, is KAGVTQTPRYLIKTRGQQVTLSCSPISGHRSVSWYQQTPGQGLQFLFEYFSETQRNKGNFPGRFSGRQFSNSRSEMNVSTLELGDSALYLCASSPRRMNTEAFFGQGTRLTVV.

This chain connects TRBV18 to TRBJ1-1, with a weak D call TRBD1 (5 bases). Germline lookup yields CDR1 KGHSH and CDR2 LQKENI. V was pared by 3 bases and J by 2 bases, with 16 bases between. The CDR3 consists of 16 residues. The CDR3 bases are TGTGCCAGCTCACCCGGACCCGGGGGAGGTAACACTGAAGCTTTCTTT. Translation gives CASSPGPGGGNTEAFF.

The chain has TRBV18 and TRBJ2-3, with D perhaps matching TRBD1 (6 bases). There are 15 residues in the CDR3. The V gene's germline CDR1 is KGHSH and CDR2 LQKENI. Trimming took off 3 bases at V and 2 bases at J, with 12 bases between the two ends. The CDR3 region has the DNA TGTGCCAGCTCACCCGGACAGATAATCACAGATACGCAGTATTTT. Translating gives CASSPGQIITDTQYF.

The chain has TRBV18 and TRBJ1-3, with 11 bases matching TRBD1. V dropped 3 bases and J dropped 2; count of bases not matched to a gene: 3. CDR3 length: 16 amino acids. CDR1 and CDR2 (germline): KGHSH, LQKENI. The CDR3 DNA reads TGTGCCAGCTCACCTGGACAGGGGGCGGCTGGAAACACCATATATTTT. Residues: CASSPGQGAAGNTIYF. Based on the CDR3 plus reference TRBV18 and TRBJ1-3, the full variable domain is NAGVMQNPRHLVRRRGQEARLRCSPMKGHSHVYWYRQLPEEGLKFMVYLQKENIIDESGMPKERFSAEFPKEGPSILRIQQVVRGDSAAYFCASSPGQGAAGNTIYFGEGSWLTVV.

The chain is built from TRBV14 and TRBJ2-2; TRBD1 is a possible D gene (6 bases). The V gene lost 4 bases and the J gene lost 7 bases, with 16 bases spanning the gap. Looked up from germline, CDR1 is SGHDN and CDR2 is FVKESK. The CDR3 consists of 15 residues. CDR3 nucleotides: TGTGCCAGCAGCCCCACCAGGGGAAGTGGCGGGGAGCTGTTTTTT. It specifies CASSPTRGSGGELFF.

The chain employs TRBV6-6 and TRBJ2-5, with D maybe TRBD2 (6 bases). This CDR3 has 14 residues. Germline V CDR1 and CDR2: MNHNY, SVGAGI (reference sequence). V lost 6 bases and J lost 2, with 13 bases in between. The CDR3: CASSPRAGQETQYF. The CDR3 region has the DNA TGTGCCAGCAGCCCGCGGGCGGGGCAAGAGACCCAGTACTTC.

The chain combines TRBV28 with TRBJ1-1, with 7 bases lining up with TRBD1. This CDR3 region has 17 residues. The V segment lost 3 bases and the J segment 0 bases; nucleotides outside the gene matches: 10. Germline values: CDR1 MDHEN, CDR2 SYDVKM. CDR3 sequence (DNA): TGTGCCAGCAGTTTGGGACAGATTGGCCCTATGAACACTGAAGCTTTCTTT. This translates into CASSLGQIGPMNTEAFF. The full variable domain, rest sourced from reference TRBV28 and TRBJ1-1, is DVKVTQSSRYLVKRTGEKVFLECVQDMDHENMFWYRQDPGLGLRLIYFSYDVKMKEKGDIPEGYSVSREKKERFSLILESASTNQTSMYLCASSLGQIGPMNTEAFFGQGTRLTVV.

The chain employs TRBV12-5 and TRBJ2-1; D unclear. CDR1 and CDR2 from the germline V gene are LGHNT and FRNRAP. This CDR3 contains 12 residues. Trimming took off 4 bases at V and 2 bases at J, with 3 bases between the two ends. CDR3 loop: CASGSTYNEQFF. As DNA, the CDR3 is TGTGCTAGTGGTTCCACCTACAATGAGCAGTTCTTC. Using reference TRBV12-5 and TRBJ2-1 for the parts outside the CDR3, the full variable domain is DARVTQTPRHKVTEMGQEVTMRCQPILGHNTVFWYRQTMMQGLELLAYFRNRAPLDDSGMPKDRFSAEMPDATLATLKIQPSEPRDSAVYFCASGSTYNEQFFGPGTRLTVL.

The gene calls are TRBV3-1 (or the pseudogene TRBV3-2) and TRBJ2-3, with a weak D call TRBD2 (6 bases). Germline CDR1 LGHDT, CDR2 YNNKEL (reference sequence). Trimming removed 4 bases at V and 6 bases at J, with 14 bases between. CDR3 length equals 14 residues. CDR3 coding DNA: TGTGCCAGCAGCCTGGACGGGAGCCGCGATACGCAGTATTTT. It yields the protein CASSLDGSRDTQYF.